Described below is a single TCR beta chain sequence and its context. These data originate in a study of T cells in localized non-small cell lung cancer. The protocol was immunoSEQ multiplex PCR, while the TCRdb copy is restricted to in-frame clones and leaves out a portion. In the table there are about 24,000 clones, around 88% of which are singletons. Germline V gene data show CDR1 as GTSNPN and CDR2 as SVGIG (reference sequence). V lost 3 bases to trimming and J lost 5 bases, with 16 bases between them. The CDR3 sequence is 15 residues long. The rearrangement uses TRBV30 and TRBJ2-2; D unresolved. This TCR derives from a woman aged 35 to 70 with stage III lung adenocarcinoma. The sequenced sample was peripheral blood mononuclear cells, obtained before any cancer treatment. CDR3: CAWSYMGSVTGELFF. The CDR3, as DNA: TGTGCCTGGAGCTACATGGGGTCAGTTACCGGGGAGCTGTTTTTT.